Here is one TCR beta chain with its context. The antigen is not known. This sample was included in a study of T cell repertoires in cytomegalovirus infection. Study information: It was the public TCR beta signatures that indicated both CMV infection and matching HLA type. General observations from the study: Totalled public TCR beta family frequency picked out people who carried CMV plus the relevant HLA.

TCRdb re-derived calls from the reads in MiXCR, one entry per CDR3 protein. The repertoire holds about 180,000 distinct CDR3 sequences, with approximately 15% as singletons. V was pared by 4 bases and J by 1 base, with 10 bases between. This CDR3 is 13 amino acids long. Germline V gene sequence: CDR1 DFQATT, CDR2 SNEGSKA (reference sequence). This chain joins TRBV20-1 and TRBJ1-2; D unclear. Sequenced: PBMCs. The sequence derives from a human donor in good health (CMV status not recorded). Some clones in this sample may be carry-over from other donors' samples. In nucleotides, the CDR3 is TGCAGTGCTAATACAAGACATAACTATGGCTACACCTTC. It codes for CSANTRHNYGYTF.